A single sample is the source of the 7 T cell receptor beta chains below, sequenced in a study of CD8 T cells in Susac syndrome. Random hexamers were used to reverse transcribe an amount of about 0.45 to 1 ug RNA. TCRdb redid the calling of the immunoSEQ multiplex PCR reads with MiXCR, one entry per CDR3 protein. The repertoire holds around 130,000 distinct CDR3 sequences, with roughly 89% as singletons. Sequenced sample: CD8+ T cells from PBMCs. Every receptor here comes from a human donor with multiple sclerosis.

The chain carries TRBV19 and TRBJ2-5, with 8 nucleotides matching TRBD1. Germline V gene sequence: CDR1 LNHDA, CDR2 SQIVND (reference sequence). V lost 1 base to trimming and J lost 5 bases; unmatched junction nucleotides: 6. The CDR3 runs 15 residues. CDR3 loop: CASSIGQGNRETQYF. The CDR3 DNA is TGTGCCAGTAGTATAGGACAGGGGAATCGGGAGACCCAGTACTTC.

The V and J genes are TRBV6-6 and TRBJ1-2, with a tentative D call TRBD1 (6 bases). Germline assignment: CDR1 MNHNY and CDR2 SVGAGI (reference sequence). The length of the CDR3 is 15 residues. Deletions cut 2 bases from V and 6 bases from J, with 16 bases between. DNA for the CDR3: TGTGCCAGCAGTTACCAACCGGGGGCTCCCAATGGCTACACCTTC. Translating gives CASSYQPGAPNGYTF.

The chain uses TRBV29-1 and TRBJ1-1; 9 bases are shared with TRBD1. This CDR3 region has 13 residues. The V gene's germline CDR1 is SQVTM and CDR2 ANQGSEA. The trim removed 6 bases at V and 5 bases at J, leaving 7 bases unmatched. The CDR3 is CSVYRGLGTEAFF. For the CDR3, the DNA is TGCAGCGTCTACAGGGGGCTGGGTACTGAAGCTTTCTTT.

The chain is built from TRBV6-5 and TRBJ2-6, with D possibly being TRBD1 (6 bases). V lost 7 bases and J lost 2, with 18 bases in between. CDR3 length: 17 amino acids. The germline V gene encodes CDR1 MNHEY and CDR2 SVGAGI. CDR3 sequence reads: CASTLTGPLAGANVLTF. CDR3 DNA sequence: TGTGCCAGCACTTTGACAGGCCCTTTGGCTGGGGCCAACGTCCTGACTTTC.

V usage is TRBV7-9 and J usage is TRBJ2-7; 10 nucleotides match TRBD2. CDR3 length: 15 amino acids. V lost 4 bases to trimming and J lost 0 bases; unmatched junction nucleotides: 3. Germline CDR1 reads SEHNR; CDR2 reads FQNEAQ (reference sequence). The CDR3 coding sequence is TGTGCCAGCAGCTCCCTAGCGGGAGACTCCTACGAGCAGTACTTC. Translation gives CASSSLAGDSYEQYF.

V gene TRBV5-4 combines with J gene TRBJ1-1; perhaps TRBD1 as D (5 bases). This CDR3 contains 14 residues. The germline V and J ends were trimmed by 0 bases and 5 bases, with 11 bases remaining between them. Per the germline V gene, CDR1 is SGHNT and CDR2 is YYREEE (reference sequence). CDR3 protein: CASSLGQILTEAFF. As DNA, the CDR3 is TGTGCCAGCAGCTTGGGACAGATCTTGACTGAAGCTTTCTTT. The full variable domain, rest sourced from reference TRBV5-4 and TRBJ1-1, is ETGVTQSPTHLIKTRGQQVTLRCSSQSGHNTVSWYQQALGQGPQFIFQYYREEENGRGNFPPRFSGLQFPNYSSELNVNALELDDSALYLCASSLGQILTEAFFGQGTRLTVV.

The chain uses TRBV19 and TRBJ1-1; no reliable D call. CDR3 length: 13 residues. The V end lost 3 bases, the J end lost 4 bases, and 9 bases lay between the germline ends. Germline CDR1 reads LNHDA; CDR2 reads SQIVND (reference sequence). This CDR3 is CASSILSSTEAFF. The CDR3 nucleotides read TGTGCCAGTAGTATTTTGAGCTCCACTGAAGCTTTCTTT.